This T cell receptor (beta chain) was documented in a study of cytomegalovirus exposure and HLA in healthy donors. On the study more broadly: Around 180 million T cells yielded under 130 million unique TCR beta sequences in earlier analysis. Study outcomes and limitations: A later analysis showed HLA-associated TCR beta chains outstripping equally common others in clonal expansion. V segments that were indistinguishable, TRBV6-2 and TRBV6-3 among them, were omitted from analysis.

The PCR contained 60 Vbeta and 13 Jbeta primers. Only in-frame clones appear in the TCRdb table, and some are missing; sequencing was by immunoSEQ multiplex PCR. The repertoire holds some 150,000 clones, with 79% as singletons. On this clone: Its antigen is as yet unknown.

Participants comprised healthy donors of bone marrow. CDR1 is SGHRS, CDR2 YFSETQ, per germline. V shed 0 bases and J 6 bases; nucleotides not matched to a gene: 1. This CDR3 is 13 amino acids long. Sample: PBMCs. This sequence was found in a middle-aged man in good health and CMV-seronegative. The chain is built from TRBV5-1 and TRBJ2-7; 9 nucleotides match TRBD1. The CDR3 is CASSLGDRVEQYF. The CDR3 DNA is TGCGCCAGCAGCTTGGGGGACAGGGTCGAGCAGTACTTC.